These 19 T cell receptor beta chains were all obtained from the same sample, sequenced in a study of spatial heterogeneity in lung cancer. Broader study findings: Tumor mutation counts were tracked by expanded intratumoral alpha and beta TCR counts.

Antigen specificity for these receptors is unknown. Each CDR3 protein is one row after TCRdb ran MiXCR on the 5' RACE reads. The sample has under 14,000 distinct CDR3 sequences, 6% to 9.5% seen once; the top ten hold about 22%. Documented time point: sample taken at primary tumor resection. The specimen was lung tumor tissue, collected at surgery. These receptors were obtained from a female donor with early-stage non-small cell lung cancer.

This clonotype has a count of ten or more. The chain links TRBV28 to TRBJ2-2, with D unresolved. Trimming cost V 2 bases and J 5 bases, with 6 bases left between them. Per germline, CDR1 MDHEN and CDR2 SYDVKM. This CDR3 is built from 13 residues. The CDR3 nucleotides are TGTGCCAGCAGTTTAGTAGGGACCGGGGAGCTGTTTTTT. Translation: CASSLVGTGELFF.

By sample fraction, this clonotype is medium-sized (0.01 to 0.1%). V is TRBV30 and J is TRBJ1-1, with 9 bases matching TRBD1. The CDR3 is made up of 13 amino acids. V dropped 3 bases and J dropped 6; count of bases not matched to a gene: 5. Looked up from germline, CDR1 is GTSNPN and CDR2 is SVGIG (reference sequence). CDR3 in DNA: TGTGCCTGGAGGGGACAGGGTGTACCTGAAGCTTTCTTT. It translates to CAWRGQGVPEAFF.

At least ten counts were recorded for this clonotype. The chain has TRBV7-2 and TRBJ2-3; tentative D call: TRBD2 (7 bases). Trimming took 4 bases from V and 8 from J, leaving 13 bases between them. The CDR3 is 13 amino acids. CDR1 SGHTA and CDR2 FQGNSA come from the germline V gene. CDR3 sequence: CASSWGGAGTQYF. The CDR3 nucleotides read TGTGCCAGCAGCTGGGGGGGGGCTGGTACGCAGTATTTT. The variable domain in full, with the rest retrieved from reference TRBV7-2 and TRBJ2-3, is GAGVSQSPSNKVTEKGKDVELRCDPISGHTALYWYRQSLGQGLEFLIYFQGNSAPDKSGLPSDRFSAERTGGSVSTLTIQRTQQEDSAVYLCASSWGGAGTQYFGPGTRLTVL.

This clonotype was picked up one time. Possible read error: a much larger clone is one base away. V gene TRBV5-6 combines with J gene TRBJ1-5; a weak D match, TRBD1 (5 bases). Germline-derived CDR1 and CDR2 are SGHDT and YYEEEE. The CDR3 is 14 residues long. CDR3 in amino acids: CPSSLRGAQQPQHF. In nucleotides, the CDR3 is TGTCCCAGCAGCTTGCGAGGGGCGCAACAGCCCCAGCATTTT.

In regard to this clonotype: A single base separates this from a much larger clone, so it may be a read error. The genes are TRBV5-1 and TRBJ2-7; TRBD2 is a possible D gene (5 bases). Germline lookup yields CDR1 SGHRS and CDR2 YFSETQ. The CDR3 is 13 amino acids. This CDR3 is CASSLAGDYEQHF. CDR3 nucleotides: TGCGCCAGCAGCTTGGCTGGCGACTACGAGCAGCACTTC.

This clonotype occurred many times. CDR3 residues: CASSIRRTRIEDTQYF. CDR3 sequence (DNA): TGTGCCAGTAGTATCAGGCGGACTAGAATTGAGGATACGCAGTATTTT. The chain combines TRBV19 with TRBJ2-3, with TRBD2 identical over 7 bases. Germline-derived CDR1 and CDR2 are LNHDA and SQIVND (reference sequence). The junction had 12 bases not matched to a gene; V was cut back by 3 bases and J by 6 bases. This CDR3 is 16 amino acids long.

This clonotype showed up many times. The V gene is TRBV2, the J gene TRBJ1-2; 10 bases match TRBD1. With 3 bases clipped from V and 5 bases from J, the junction kept 9 bases outside the gene matches. CDR3 length: 16 amino acids. Germline V gives CDR1 SNHLY, CDR2 FYNNEI. CDR3 in amino acids: CASSEETGGILYGYTF. DNA of the CDR3: TGTGCCAGCAGTGAGGAGACAGGGGGCATCTTATATGGCTACACCTTC.

Many counts were recorded for this clonotype. This chain joins TRBV27 and TRBJ1-1; D is perhaps TRBD1 (5 bases). This CDR3 comprises 17 residues. Germline lookup yields CDR1 MNHEY and CDR2 SMNVEV (reference sequence). V was cut by 2 bases and J by 4 bases, with 20 bases left in between. CDR3 sequence reads: CASSLGVGGGSITEAFF. As DNA, the CDR3 is TGTGCCAGCAGTTTAGGGGTCGGTGGGGGGAGCATCACTGAAGCTTTCTTT.

This clonotype occurred a few times. The CDR3 DNA reads TGTGCCAGCAGCCTAAGACAGGGGCCCCTCCGCTACGAGCAGTACTTC. This gives the protein CASSLRQGPLRYEQYF. The chain employs TRBV11-2 and TRBJ2-7; TRBD1 aligns across 8 bases. The length of the CDR3 is 16 residues. The germline gives CDR1 SGHAT, CDR2 FQNNGV. Trimming cost V 5 bases and J 3 bases; bases outside gene matches: 12.

The sample holds many counts of this clonotype. A read error may produce the germline difference seen at one junction end. This rearrangement joins TRBV5-5 to TRBJ1-1; maybe TRBD1 (5 bases). The V gene's germline CDR1 is SGHKS and CDR2 YYEKEE (reference sequence). The CDR3 consists of 14 residues. In nucleotides, the CDR3 is TGTGCCAGCAGCTTGACGTCAGGGAACCCTGAAGCTTTCTTT. It translates to CASSLTSGNPEAFF.

This clonotype was detected a few times. The chain joins TRBV19 to TRBJ1-1; weak D call: TRBD1 (5 bases). Germline V gene lookup returns CDR1 LNHDA and CDR2 SQIVND (reference sequence). With 4 bases removed from V and 6 bases from J, the gap between germline ends came to 6 bases. The CDR3 covers 11 residues. This chain's CDR3 is CASSTGAEAFF. CDR3 sequence (DNA): TGTGCCAGTAGTACGGGGGCTGAAGCTTTCTTT.

About this clonotype itself: A much larger clone lies one base from this, so it may be a read error. The chain uses TRBV25-1 and TRBJ1-5; D perhaps matches TRBD1 (5 bases). The CDR3 length is 13 residues. The germline CDR1 and CDR2 sequences are MGHDK and SYGVNS. Here the CDR3 reads CVSSDGGGQPQHF. The CDR3 nucleotides read TGTGTCAGCAGTGATGGTGGGGGGCAGCCCCAGCATTTT.

At least ten counts were recorded for this clonotype. The chain recombines TRBV7-9 with TRBJ1-3; TRBD1 aligns across 9 bases. The V gene end was trimmed by 6 bases and the J gene end by 7 bases; junction bases not matched to a gene: 10. Germline CDR1 reads SEHNR; CDR2 reads FQNEAQ (reference sequence). The length of the CDR3 is 15 residues. The CDR3 DNA reads as TGTGCCAGCAGTTTACTCGGACAGGGGTACAACACCATATATTTT. Amino acids: CASSLLGQGYNTIYF.

This clonotype occurred a few times. This sequence joins TRBV3-1 and TRBJ1-2; no reliable D call. This CDR3 has 15 residues. Germline V gene sequence: CDR1 LGHDT, CDR2 YNNKEL (reference sequence). The V end was cut by 1 base, the J end by 0 bases, with 9 bases between. The CDR3 nucleotides are TGTGCCAGCAGCCAAGCCGGCAGTCCTAACTATGGCTACACCTTC. Amino acid sequence: CASSQAGSPNYGYTF. The complete variable domain, with remaining parts taken from reference TRBV3-1 and TRBJ1-2, reads DTAVSQTPKYLVTQMGNDKSIKCEQNLGHDTMYWYKQDSKKFLKIMFSYNNKELIINETVPNRFSPKSPDKAHLNLHINSLELGDSAVYFCASSQAGSPNYGYTFGSGTRLTVV.

This clonotype ranks as medium-sized. The rearrangement uses TRBV7-9 and TRBJ2-5; weak D call: TRBD1 (6 bases). Germline-derived CDR1 and CDR2 are SEHNR and FQNEAQ (reference sequence). With 3 bases removed from V and 3 bases from J, the gap between germline ends came to 14 bases. CDR3 length: 15 residues. Written as DNA, the CDR3 is TGTGCCAGCAGCTTCGGGGCAGGGGTAGAAGAGACCCAGTACTTC. Protein product: CASSFGAGVEETQYF.

This clonotype was seen a handful of times. This chain joins TRBV5-1 and TRBJ2-5; possibly TRBD1 for D (6 bases). V was pared by 7 bases and J by 2 bases, with 15 bases between. In germline, CDR1 is SGHRS, CDR2 YFSETQ. The CDR3 covers 14 residues. CDR3 loop: CASSDSRLQETQYF. CDR3 coding DNA: TGCGCCAGCTCGGACAGTCGACTACAAGAGACCCAGTACTTC.

This clonotype was seen many times. This chain joins TRBV6-2 or TRBV6-3 and TRBJ2-5; perhaps D is TRBD1 or TRBD2 (5 bases each). V gave up 2 bases and J gave up 0 bases, with 10 bases separating them. Germline V lookup: CDR1 MNHEY, CDR2 SVGEGT. The CDR3 is 15 residues long. CDR3 in amino acids: CASSYGDVDQETQYF. Written as DNA, the CDR3 is TGTGCCAGCAGTTACGGGGACGTGGACCAAGAGACCCAGTACTTC.

This clonotype was counted ten times or more. The chain combines TRBV9 with TRBJ1-2; D is possibly TRBD1 (5 bases). This CDR3 contains 16 residues. Germline V gene sequence: CDR1 SGDLS, CDR2 YYNGEE. The V end was cut by 1 base, the J end by 5 bases, with 18 bases between. CDR3 DNA: TGTGCCAGCAGCGTATTTGACAGACCCTCAAGTTATGGCTACACCTTC. Protein product: CASSVFDRPSSYGYTF.

This clonotype was picked up many times. The V and J genes are TRBV4-2 and TRBJ1-4; D uncertain. This CDR3 region has 15 residues. V lost 0 bases, J lost 5 bases, and 10 bases lay in between. Per germline, CDR1 LGHNA and CDR2 YNFKEQ. The CDR3 spells CASSQEGHPNEKLFF. The CDR3 DNA sequence: TGTGCCAGCAGCCAAGAAGGGCACCCAAATGAAAAACTGTTTTTT.